This TCR beta chain was sequenced for a study of early T cells in non-severe SARS-CoV-2 infection. In the study overall: Investigators sequenced bulk RNA drawn from unsorted whole blood, and chains remained unpaired. Study-level results: The study's VDJdb matching favored anti-spike CD8 responses and missed private and CD4 specificities.

The TCR library protocol was used to attach unique molecular identifiers. These identifiers were attached to individual cDNA molecules. TCRdb redid the calling of the 5' RACE reads with MiXCR, one entry per CDR3 protein. The top ten clones hold less than 3.5% of a sample with roughly 80,000 distinct CDR3 sequences, about 16% of them seen once. The sample holds a few counts of this clonotype. Its specificity is not known. Sequenced input: whole blood. This sequence originates from an adult who was a healthcare worker with PCR-confirmed SARS-CoV-2 infection or an uninfected control (not recorded which).

In DNA, the CDR3 is TGTGCCAGCAGCTTGGAGCGCAGGGTGGGCGATGGCTACACCTTC. It translates to CASSLERRVGDGYTF. V and J are TRBV5-4 and TRBJ1-2; possible D gene TRBD1, 5 bases. There are 15 residues in the CDR3. The V end lost 0 bases, the J end lost 6 bases, and 15 bases lay between the germline ends. Germline V lookup: CDR1 SGHNT, CDR2 YYREEE (reference sequence).